This entry features one T cell receptor beta chain sequence. The source of the sample is a study of blood T cell repertoires in COVID-19. At the level of the study: The analysed material was cDNA or gDNA that came from T cells, B-cell-depleted T cells, or PBMCs.

Deletions cut 2 bases from V and 5 bases from J, with 12 bases between. Germline-derived CDR1 and CDR2 are MNHEY and SVGAGI. The length of the CDR3 is 15 residues. The table came from immunoSEQ multiplex PCR; TCRdb's copy has only in-frame clones and leaves some out. The data show roughly 150,000 clones, with approximately 90% seen just once and about 2.5% held by the top ten. This sequence was found in a woman aged 70-85 years with acute or convalescent COVID-19. The J gene is TRBJ2-2, the V gene TRBV6-5; D might be TRBD1 (6 bases). Input material: peripheral blood. CDR3 sequence: CASSYQGLLTGELFF. The CDR3 DNA sequence: TGTGCCAGCAGTTACCAGGGGCTACTAACCGGGGAGCTGTTTTTT.